These T cell receptor beta chains were read from a single sample in a study of T cell repertoires in cytomegalovirus infection. TCRdb reprocessed the reads via MiXCR and lists one record per CDR3 protein. This table holds about 260,000 distinct CDR3 sequences, approximately 10% found once. The material sequenced was PBMCs. Receptor source: a human donor in good health (CMV status not recorded). Some clones in this sample may be carry-over from other donors' samples. Both conserved end residues are part of each CDR3. Fields, in order: D gene, J gene, V gene, clone size, CDR3 DNA, CDR3 protein. The D gene is left open where the match is weak. The listing skips clone size in some rows; elsewhere it reads once, few, many or a size class.

d_gene: -
j_gene: TRBJ1-1
v_gene: TRBV20-1
abundance: many
CDR3nt: TGCAGTGCTAGAGATCCGGCTCAACCCAACACTGAAGCTTTCTTT
CDR3aa: CSARDPAQPNTEAFF

d_gene: -
j_gene: TRBJ1-2
v_gene: TRBV7-2
abundance: many
CDR3nt: TGTGCCAGCAGCTATCCCCGGGGGGGGAGCTATGGCTACACCTTC
CDR3aa: CASSYPRGGSYGYTF

d_gene: -
j_gene: TRBJ1-2
v_gene: TRBV28
abundance: -
CDR3nt: TGTGCCAGCAGCCAAGGACAGAAAGGCTACACCTTC
CDR3aa: CASSQGQKGYTF

d_gene: -
j_gene: TRBJ2-3
v_gene: TRBV11-2
abundance: many
CDR3nt: TGTGCCAGCAGCTTAGTGTCGCACTCTGCAACTGGAGATACGCAGTATTTT
CDR3aa: CASSLVSHSATGDTQYF

d_gene: TRBD2
j_gene: TRBJ2-1
v_gene: TRBV7-3
abundance: many
CDR3nt: TGTGCCAGCAGCTCTACCGGGACTAGTAGGGAAGTGCAGTTCTTC
CDR3aa: CASSSTGTSREVQFF

d_gene: TRBD1
j_gene: TRBJ1-2
v_gene: TRBV20-1
abundance: many
CDR3nt: TGCAGTGCGAACGATGACAGGGTAGATGGCTACACCTTC
CDR3aa: CSANDDRVDGYTF

d_gene: TRBD1
j_gene: TRBJ1-2
v_gene: TRBV28
abundance: -
CDR3nt: TGTGCCAGCATCGAGAGGGGGACAGGGGGCTTCTATGACGGCTACACCTTC
CDR3aa: CASIERGTGGFYDGYTF

d_gene: -
j_gene: TRBJ2-7
v_gene: TRBV27
abundance: few
CDR3nt: TGTGCCAGCAGTTTAGGACCCGCACCCGTCGAGCAGTACTTC
CDR3aa: CASSLGPAPVEQYF

d_gene: -
j_gene: TRBJ2-2
v_gene: TRBV7-6
abundance: -
CDR3nt: TGTGCCAGCAGGGAAAAGCGGGACAGAGGAACGTCCGGGGAGCTGTTTTTT
CDR3aa: CASREKRDRGTSGELFF

d_gene: -
j_gene: TRBJ2-3
v_gene: TRBV7-6
abundance: many
CDR3nt: TGTGCCAGCAGCTTAGTCCCCATATCTAGCACAGATACGCAGTATTTT
CDR3aa: CASSLVPISSTDTQYF

d_gene: -
j_gene: TRBJ1-2
v_gene: TRBV28
abundance: many
CDR3nt: TGTGCCAGCAGTTTTCTGGCAGGGAACTACACCTTC
CDR3aa: CASSFLAGNYTF

d_gene: -
j_gene: TRBJ2-3
v_gene: TRBV7-2
abundance: many
CDR3nt: TGTGCCAGCAGCTCAAGTGTGGGCACAGATACGCAGTATTTT
CDR3aa: CASSSSVGTDTQYF

d_gene: -
j_gene: TRBJ2-2
v_gene: TRBV7-8
abundance: -
CDR3nt: TGTGCCAGCAGCTTAGGGCGGGTAAACACCGGGGAGCTGTTTTTT
CDR3aa: CASSLGRVNTGELFF

d_gene: TRBD2
j_gene: TRBJ2-7
v_gene: TRBV6-1
abundance: many
CDR3nt: TGTGCCAGCAGGAGTAGAGTCCCGGGACTAGCGGACGAGCAGTACTTC
CDR3aa: CASRSRVPGLADEQYF

d_gene: -
j_gene: TRBJ2-2
v_gene: TRBV11-2
abundance: few
CDR3nt: TGTGCCAGCAGCCCAGGGGTTTTTGGGACCGGGGAGCTGTTTTTT
CDR3aa: CASSPGVFGTGELFF

d_gene: -
j_gene: TRBJ2-4
v_gene: TRBV20-1
abundance: few
CDR3nt: TGCAGTGCCAAAGAAGGACTAGCCAAAAACATTCAGTACTTC
CDR3aa: CSAKEGLAKNIQYF

d_gene: TRBD1
j_gene: TRBJ1-2
v_gene: TRBV28
abundance: many
CDR3nt: TGTGCCAGCAGCTATACGGACAGGGGAACTAGCTACACCTTC
CDR3aa: CASSYTDRGTSYTF